The clone carrying this T cell receptor (beta chain) turned up a few times. Its antigen is as yet unknown. The CDR3 loop spans 15 amino acids. CDR1 and CDR2 from the germline V gene are KGHSH and LQKENI. Losses at the gene ends were 2 bases for V and 2 bases for J; bases not matched to a gene: 5. The record originates from a study of post-analysis software for immune sequencing data. Study findings and constraints: F measure grouped same-batch samples tightly together. The five TRBV segments detected at higher frequency in patients than in controls included TRBV5-6, TRBV5-1 and TRBV20-1.

The authors incorporated unique molecular identifiers into the TCR beta cDNA libraries. TCRdb ran MiXCR on the PCR reads and lists one entry per CDR3 protein. The sample records fewer than 900,000 distinct CDR3 sequences, around 46% being singletons. This receptor was taken from a girl aged 10 to 17 with multiple sclerosis. The sample taken for sequencing was blood. V gene TRBV18 combines with J gene TRBJ2-5, with 7 bases fitting TRBD1. The CDR3 nucleotides are TGTGCCAGCTCACCAACGACAGGGAATCAAGAGACCCAGTACTTC. Amino acid sequence: CASSPTTGNQETQYF.